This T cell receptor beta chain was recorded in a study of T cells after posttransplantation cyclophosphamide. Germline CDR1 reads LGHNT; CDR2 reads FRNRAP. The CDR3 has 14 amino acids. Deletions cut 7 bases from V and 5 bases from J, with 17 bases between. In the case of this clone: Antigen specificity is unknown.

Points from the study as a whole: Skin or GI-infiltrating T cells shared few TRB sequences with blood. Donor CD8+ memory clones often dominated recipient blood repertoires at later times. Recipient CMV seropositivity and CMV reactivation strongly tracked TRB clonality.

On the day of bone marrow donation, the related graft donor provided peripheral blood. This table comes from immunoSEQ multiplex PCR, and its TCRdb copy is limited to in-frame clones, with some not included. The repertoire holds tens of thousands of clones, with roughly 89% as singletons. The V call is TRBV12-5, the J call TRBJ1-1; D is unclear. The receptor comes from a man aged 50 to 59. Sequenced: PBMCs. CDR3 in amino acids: CASAFTTAGTEAFF. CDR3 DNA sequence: TGTGCTAGTGCCTTCACAACGGCAGGAACTGAAGCTTTCTTT.